This T cell receptor (beta chain) stems from a study of shared clonotypes between healthy human individuals. Overall study results and limits: An effect of sequencing depth on clonotype sharing among donors was expected. Generally, naive subsets came out with larger estimated richness than memory subsets. Naive CD4 clonotype sharing across four donors was around 5.5%.

Germline CDR1 and CDR2: SGHKS and YYEKEE (reference sequence). The CDR3 runs 15 residues. Trimming took 2 bases from V and 0 from J; bases not matched to a gene: 1. Assay used: immunoSEQ multiplex PCR; TCRdb lists only in-frame clones, some missing. The sample has 2 million to 3 million clones, 90% to 95% seen once. Concerning this clone: What it binds is not known. The sample carries other DNA sequences with the same CDR3.

Donors were healthy HIV-negative adults without recently reported acute infections or vaccinations. The sample consisted of naive CD4+ T cells from PBMCs. Sample subset: CD45RA+ positively selected. The source of this sequence is a man aged 18 to 29 in good health. Some clones in this sample may be carry-over from other donors' samples. This chain uses TRBV5-5 with TRBJ1-3; 8 bases fit TRBD1. This chain's CDR3 is CASSFTGGSGNTIYF. DNA for the CDR3: TGTGCCAGCAGCTTCACAGGGGGCTCTGGAAACACCATATATTTT.